Following are 23 T cell receptor beta chains from one sample sequenced in a study of CXCR3-negative and CXCR3-positive naive CD8 T cells. Whole-study findings and limits: CXCR3-positive naive cells carried more hydrophobic TRB CDR3s than CXCR3-negative naive cells did.

Their cognate antigens are unknown. The authors prepared UMI-labeled TRB cDNA libraries by 5' RACE. From its re-call of the 5' RACE reads, TCRdb lists each CDR3 protein once, without DNA. Recorded for this sample: around 140,000 distinct CDR3 sequences. Sequencing was carried out using naive CXCR3+ CD8+ T cells from blood. The subset here: CD45RO-CCR7+CD27+CD95- naive CD8+ T cells expressing CXCR3 (TNR3+). These receptors came from a human donor in good health. Some clones in this sample may be carry-over from other donors' samples.

The genes are TRBV13 and TRBJ1-1; TCRdb returns TRBD1, unconfirmable since there is no DNA. The CDR3 is made up of 14 amino acids. Germline CDR1 and CDR2: PRHDT and FYEKMQ (reference sequence). CDR3 amino acids: CASSLGQGVTEAFF. The full variable domain, completed using reference TRBV13 and TRBJ1-1, is AAGVIQSPRHLIKEKRETATLKCYPIPRHDTVYWYQQGPGQDPQFLISFYEKMQSDKGSIPDRFSAQQFSDYHSELNMSSLELGDSALYFCASSLGQGVTEAFFGQGTRLTVV.

The chain links TRBV7-8 to TRBJ1-1; no DNA is available, so the TRBD1 call from TCRdb remains unchecked. Germline CDR1 SGHVS, CDR2 FQNEAQ. The CDR3 is 18 residues long. CDR3 sequence reads: CASSFGRPLTGVGTEAFF.

The genes are TRBV7-8 and TRBJ2-2; TCRdb selects TRBD1, and the lack of DNA leaves this call unchecked. The CDR3 extends over 17 amino acids. Germline V gives CDR1 SGHVS, CDR2 FQNEAQ. The CDR3: CASSLALVGADTGELFF.

This rearrangement joins TRBV20-1 to TRBJ2-7. The CDR3 extends over 14 amino acids. CDR1 DFQATT and CDR2 SNEGSKA come from the germline V gene (reference sequence). This CDR3 is CSARDLEEYYEQYF.

The rearrangement uses TRBV11-2 and TRBJ2-3; TCRdb's D call of TRBD2 is untestable without DNA. The CDR3 has 17 amino acids. Germline CDR1 and CDR2: SGHAT and FQNNGV. CDR3: CASSNFASGRSTDTQYF.

This rearrangement joins TRBV5-1 to TRBJ2-2; TCRdb calls TRBD2, which cannot be checked without DNA. Germline V lookup: CDR1 SGHRS, CDR2 YFSETQ. The CDR3 loop spans 17 amino acids. CDR3 loop: CASSSRLGPLNTGELFF.

The V call is TRBV5-1, the J call TRBJ2-6; the TCRdb D gene call, TRBD1, has no DNA to confirm it. The CDR3 spans 20 residues. Germline V gene sequence: CDR1 SGHRS, CDR2 YFSETQ. The CDR3: CASSLSKGRGIRSGANVLTF.

The rearrangement joins TRBV7-9 to TRBJ2-5; TCRdb proposes TRBD1, but this gene call is untestable without DNA. The germline V gene encodes CDR1 SEHNR and CDR2 FQNEAQ (reference sequence). There are 14 residues in the CDR3. The CDR3 loop reads CASSPGQGQETQYF.

The CDR3 protein is CASSPTQDSNYGYTF. V gene TRBV4-2 combines with J gene TRBJ1-2; TCRdb returns TRBD1, unconfirmable since there is no DNA. The CDR3 totals 15 residues. Germline V gene data show CDR1 as LGHNA and CDR2 as YNFKEQ.

The chain has TRBV29-1 and TRBJ2-1; the TCRdb D gene call, TRBD1, has no DNA to confirm it. CDR1 is SQVTM, CDR2 ANQGSEA, per germline. The CDR3 sequence is 14 residues long. This CDR3 is CSVRDPSSYNEQFF.

The chain carries TRBV7-2 and TRBJ2-5; the TRBD2 assignment by TCRdb is unverifiable without DNA. CDR1 and CDR2 (germline): SGHTA, FQGNSA. This CDR3 is 15 amino acids long. The CDR3 sequence: CASSAWRLGGETQYF.

The rearrangement links TRBV29-1 to TRBJ2-3; TCRdb indicates TRBD2, and absent DNA this call remains unverified. The CDR3 extends over 11 amino acids. Germline CDR1 and CDR2: SQVTM and ANQGSEA. CDR3 in amino acids: CSGGEGDTQYF.

The rearrangement joins TRBV28 to TRBJ2-7. CDR3 length: 14 residues. Per the germline V gene, CDR1 is MDHEN and CDR2 is SYDVKM. The CDR3 spells CASSQDLGGYEQYF.

This rearrangement joins TRBV29-1 to TRBJ2-7; TCRdb gives TRBD1 as the D gene, but with no DNA this cannot be confirmed. The CDR3 length is 15 residues. From germline, CDR1 is SQVTM and CDR2 ANQGSEA. Here the CDR3 reads CSVEARQGTSYEQYF.

The CDR3 reads CASCSLSSYNEQFF. The rearrangement uses TRBV2 and TRBJ2-1. Germline V CDR1 and CDR2: SNHLY, FYNNEI. The CDR3 has 14 residues.

This sequence joins TRBV4-2 and TRBJ2-3; checking the TCRdb D call of TRBD1 is not possible without DNA. Per the germline V gene, CDR1 is LGHNA and CDR2 is YNFKEQ. This CDR3 spans 16 amino acids. CDR3 protein: CASSQGYRGGTDTQYF.

The chain employs TRBV2 and TRBJ2-4. Germline V lookup: CDR1 SNHLY, CDR2 FYNNEI. This CDR3 has 12 residues. This chain's CDR3 is CASSVIKNIQYF.

V is TRBV20-1 and J is TRBJ1-1; no DNA is available, so the TRBD1 call from TCRdb remains unchecked. CDR3 length equals 14 residues. CDR1 DFQATT and CDR2 SNEGSKA come from the germline V gene (reference sequence). This chain's CDR3 is CSARLTGGNTEAFF.

The J gene is TRBJ1-4, the V gene TRBV7-3; the TCRdb D gene call, TRBD1, has no DNA to confirm it. CDR3 length: 14 residues. CDR1 is SGHTA and CDR2 is FQGTGA in the germline V gene. The CDR3 is CASSLGPGDEKLFF.

The chain has TRBV7-2 and TRBJ2-7. Germline-derived CDR1 and CDR2 are SGHTA and FQGNSA. This CDR3 contains 14 residues. This chain's CDR3 is CASSLAGENYEQYF.

The gene calls are TRBV5-1 and TRBJ1-1; as DNA is missing, the TRBD1 call by TCRdb cannot be tested. Germline V gives CDR1 SGHRS, CDR2 YFSETQ. The CDR3 has 18 residues. The CDR3 loop is CASSLAGGDRGLNTEAFF.

The chain combines TRBV20-1 with TRBJ2-7. Germline CDR1 reads DFQATT; CDR2 reads SNEGSKA (reference sequence). The CDR3 loop spans 16 amino acids. This CDR3 is CSAEWSSGHSSYEQYF.

The CDR3 here is CASSFRGASYNEQFF. The chain links TRBV12-3 or TRBV12-4 to TRBJ2-1; TCRdb indicates TRBD1, and absent DNA this call remains unverified. The CDR3 spans 15 residues.